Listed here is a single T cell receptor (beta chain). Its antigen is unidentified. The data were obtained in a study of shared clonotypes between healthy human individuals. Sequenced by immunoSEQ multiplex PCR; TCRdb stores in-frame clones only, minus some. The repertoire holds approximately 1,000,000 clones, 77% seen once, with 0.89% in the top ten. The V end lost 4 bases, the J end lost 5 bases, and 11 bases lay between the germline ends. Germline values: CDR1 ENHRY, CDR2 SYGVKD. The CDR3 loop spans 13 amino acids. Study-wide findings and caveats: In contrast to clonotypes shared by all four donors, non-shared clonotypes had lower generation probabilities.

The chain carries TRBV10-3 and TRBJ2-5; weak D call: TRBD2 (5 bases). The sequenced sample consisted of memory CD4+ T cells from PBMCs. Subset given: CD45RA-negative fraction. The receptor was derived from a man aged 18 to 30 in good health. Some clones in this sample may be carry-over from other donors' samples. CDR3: CAISGGGQETQYF. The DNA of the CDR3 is TGTGCCATCAGTGGCGGAGGTCAGGAGACCCAGTACTTC.